The 8 T cell receptor beta chains below come from one sample, sequenced in a study of CXCR3-negative and CXCR3-positive naive CD8 T cells. The study made its TRB cDNA libraries by 5' RACE, adding UMI labels. From its re-call of the 5' RACE reads, TCRdb lists each CDR3 protein once, without DNA. The sample table sets out some 130,000 distinct CDR3 sequences. Sequencing used naive CXCR3- CD8+ T cells from blood. Stated subset: CD45RO-CCR7+CD27+CD95- naive CD8+ T cells lacking CXCR3 (TNR3-). Receptors originate from a human donor in good health. Some clones in this sample may be carry-over from other donors' samples.

The V call is TRBV29-1, the J call TRBJ2-1. The CDR3 is 15 amino acids. Germline V CDR1 and CDR2: SQVTM, ANQGSEA. This CDR3 is CSVVLRLDSYNEQFF.

The chain is built from TRBV10-1 and TRBJ2-3; the D call from TCRdb, TRBD2, cannot be confirmed without DNA. CDR1 and CDR2 from the germline V gene are WNHNN and SYGVQD (reference sequence). CDR3 length: 17 residues. The CDR3 is CASSEGTFGSSTDTQYF.

This chain connects TRBV7-9 to TRBJ1-2; TCRdb outputs TRBD1, but without DNA this stays unchecked. The CDR3 runs 17 residues. In germline, CDR1 is SEHNR, CDR2 FQNEAQ (reference sequence). The CDR3 loop is CASSPAVPQGGDYGYTF. Based on the CDR3 plus reference TRBV7-9 and TRBJ1-2, the full variable domain is DTGVSQNPRHKITKRGQNVTFRCDPISEHNRLYWYRQTLGQGPEFLTYFQNEAQLEKSRLLSDRFSAERPKGSFSTLEIQRTEQGDSAMYLCASSPAVPQGGDYGYTFGSGTRLTVV.

CDR3: CASIYTGELFF. The rearrangement links TRBV19 to TRBJ2-2. The V gene's germline CDR1 is LNHDA and CDR2 SQIVND (reference sequence). This CDR3 contains 11 residues. Full variable domain (remainder filled in from reference TRBV19 and TRBJ2-2): DGGITQSPKYLFRKEGQNVTLSCEQNLNHDAMYWYRQDPGQGLRLIYYSQIVNDFQKGDIAEGYSVSREKKESFPLTVTSAQKNPTAFYLCASIYTGELFFGEGSRLTVL.

The chain is built from TRBV7-2 and TRBJ2-5; TCRdb selects TRBD1, and the lack of DNA leaves this call unchecked. This CDR3 is 18 amino acids long. The germline CDR1 and CDR2 sequences are SGHTA and FQGNSA. The CDR3 reads CASSYSPYRGRTGETQYF.

V usage is TRBV28 and J usage is TRBJ2-1; there is no DNA to check the TCRdb D call of TRBD1. The germline V gene encodes CDR1 MDHEN and CDR2 SYDVKM. The CDR3 runs 16 residues. CDR3 loop: CASSLSVGVKGDEQFF.

V and J are TRBV10-2 and TRBJ1-2. Germline CDR1 and CDR2: WSHSY and SAAADI. This CDR3 is built from 14 residues. CDR3 amino acids: CASSESMGSHGYTF.

This chain joins TRBV6-5 and TRBJ1-1; lacking DNA, the TRBD1 call made by TCRdb goes unchecked. The CDR3 length is 14 residues. The germline V gene encodes CDR1 MNHEY and CDR2 SVGAGI. The CDR3 here is CASKHIVGGAEAFF.